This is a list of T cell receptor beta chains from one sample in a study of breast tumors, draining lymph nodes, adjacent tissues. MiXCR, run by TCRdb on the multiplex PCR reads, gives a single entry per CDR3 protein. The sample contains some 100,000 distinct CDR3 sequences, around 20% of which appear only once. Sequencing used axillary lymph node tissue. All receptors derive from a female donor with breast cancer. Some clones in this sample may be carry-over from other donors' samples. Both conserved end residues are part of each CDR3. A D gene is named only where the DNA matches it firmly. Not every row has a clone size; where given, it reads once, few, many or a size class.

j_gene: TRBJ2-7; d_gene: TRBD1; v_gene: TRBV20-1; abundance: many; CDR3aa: CSARDPGQGVYEQYF; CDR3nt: TGCAGTGCTAGAGACCCGGGACAGGGAGTCTACGAGCAGTACTTC
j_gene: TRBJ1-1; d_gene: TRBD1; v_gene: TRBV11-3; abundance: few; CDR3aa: CASSRGQGKAFF; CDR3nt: TGTGCCAGCAGCCGGGGACAGGGTAAAGCTTTCTTT
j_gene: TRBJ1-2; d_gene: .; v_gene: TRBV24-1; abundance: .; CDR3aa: CATSDSVAGRNYGYTF; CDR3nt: TGTGCCACCAGTGATTCGGTCGCCGGGCGGAACTATGGCTACACCTTC
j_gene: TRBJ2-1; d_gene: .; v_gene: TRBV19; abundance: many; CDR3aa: CASSIGYNNEQFF; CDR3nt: TGTGCCAGTAGTATAGGATACAATAATGAGCAGTTCTTC
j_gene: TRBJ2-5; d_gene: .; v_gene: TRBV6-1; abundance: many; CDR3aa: CASSEGSSQETQYF; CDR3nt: TGTGCCAGCAGTGAAGGGAGCAGCCAAGAGACCCAGTACTTC
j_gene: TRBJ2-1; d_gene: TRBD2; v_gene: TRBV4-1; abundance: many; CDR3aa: CASSQVGTSGSYNEQFF; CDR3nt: TGCGCCAGCAGCCAAGTTGGTACTAGCGGGTCCTACAATGAGCAGTTCTTC
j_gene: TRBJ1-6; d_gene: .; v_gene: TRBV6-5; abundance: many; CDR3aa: CASSHDNSPLHF; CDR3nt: TGTGCCAGCAGCCACGATAATTCACCCCTCCACTTT
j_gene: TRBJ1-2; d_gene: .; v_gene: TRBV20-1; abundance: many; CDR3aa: CSAPEKNYGYTF; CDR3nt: TGCAGTGCTCCCGAGAAGAACTATGGCTACACCTTC
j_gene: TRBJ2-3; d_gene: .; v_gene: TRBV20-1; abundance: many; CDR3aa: CSARLGSTDTQYF; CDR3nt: TGCAGTGCCCGACTAGGGAGCACAGATACGCAGTATTTT
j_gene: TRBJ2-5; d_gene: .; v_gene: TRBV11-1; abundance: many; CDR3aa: CASSPTRGGIQETQYF; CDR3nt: TGTGCCAGCAGCCCCACCAGGGGGGGGATTCAAGAGACCCAGTACTTC
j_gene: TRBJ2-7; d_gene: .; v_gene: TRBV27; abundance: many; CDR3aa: CASSLTGGKTQYF; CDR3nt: TGTGCCAGCAGTTTAACAGGCGGGAAAACGCAGTACTTC
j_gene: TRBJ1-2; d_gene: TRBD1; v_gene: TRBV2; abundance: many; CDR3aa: CATAITTGIYGYTF; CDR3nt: TGTGCCACCGCGATCACGACAGGGATCTATGGCTACACCTTC
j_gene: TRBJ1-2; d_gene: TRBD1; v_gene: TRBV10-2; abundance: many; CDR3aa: CASSERGGGGTSGYTF; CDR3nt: TGCGCCAGCAGTGAACGGGGAGGGGGCGGGACCTCTGGCTACACCTTC
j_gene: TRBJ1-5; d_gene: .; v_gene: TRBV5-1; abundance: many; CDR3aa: CASSLGTGNSNQPQHF; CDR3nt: TGCGCCAGCAGCCTTGGCACAGGTAATAGCAATCAGCCCCAGCATTTT
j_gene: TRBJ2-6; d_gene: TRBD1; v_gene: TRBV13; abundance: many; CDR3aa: CASSMDRGAGANVLTF; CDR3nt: TGTGCCAGCAGCATGGACAGGGGGGCGGGGGCCAACGTCCTGACTTTC
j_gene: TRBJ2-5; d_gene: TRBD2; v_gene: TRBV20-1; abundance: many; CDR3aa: CSARDSGTSLETQYF; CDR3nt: TGCAGTGCTAGAGATTCCGGGACTAGCCTTGAGACCCAGTACTTC
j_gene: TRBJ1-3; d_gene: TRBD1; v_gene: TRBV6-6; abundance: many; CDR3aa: CASSPPPLQGAGRAGNTIYF; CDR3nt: TGTGCCAGCAGTCCTCCCCCCCTTCAGGGGGCTGGAAGGGCTGGAAACACCATATATTTT
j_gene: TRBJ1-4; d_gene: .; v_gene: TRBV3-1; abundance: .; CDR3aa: CASSPYQRQATNEKLFF; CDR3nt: TGTGCCAGCAGCCCCTACCAGAGACAGGCAACTAATGAAAAACTGTTTTTT
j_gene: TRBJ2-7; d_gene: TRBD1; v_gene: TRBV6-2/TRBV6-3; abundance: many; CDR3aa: CASSLWAGGPYEQYF; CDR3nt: TGTGCCAGCAGTTTATGGGCAGGGGGCCCCTACGAGCAGTACTTC
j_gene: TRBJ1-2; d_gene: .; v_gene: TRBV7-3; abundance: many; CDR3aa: CASSSGGVGGYTF; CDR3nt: TGTGCCAGCAGCTCTGGGGGGGTGGGGGGCTACACCTTC
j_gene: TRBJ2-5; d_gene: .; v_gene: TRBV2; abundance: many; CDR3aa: CASRGPLQETQYF; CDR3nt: TGTGCCAGCAGGGGACCCCTCCAAGAGACCCAGTACTTC
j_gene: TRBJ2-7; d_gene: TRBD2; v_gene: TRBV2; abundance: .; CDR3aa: CASEKTGGFIDEQYF; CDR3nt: TGTGCCAGCGAGAAGACCGGGGGGTTCATAGACGAGCAGTACTTC
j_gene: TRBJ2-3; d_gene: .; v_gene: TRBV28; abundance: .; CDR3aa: CASSFNTLTDTQYF; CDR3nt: TGTGCCAGCAGTTTTAACACCCTCACAGATACGCAGTATTTT
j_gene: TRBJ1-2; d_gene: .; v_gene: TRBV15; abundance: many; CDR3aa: CATSSRRSNYGYTF; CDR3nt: TGTGCCACCAGCTCCCGACGGAGTAACTATGGCTACACCTTC
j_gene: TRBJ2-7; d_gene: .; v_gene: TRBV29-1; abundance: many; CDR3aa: CSVEDLGHEQYF; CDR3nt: TGCAGCGTTGAAGATCTGGGCCACGAGCAGTACTTC
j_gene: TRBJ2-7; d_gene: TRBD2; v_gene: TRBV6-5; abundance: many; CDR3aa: CASSYSLAGSYEQYF; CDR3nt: TGTGCCAGCAGTTACTCTCTAGCGGGGTCCTACGAGCAGTACTTC
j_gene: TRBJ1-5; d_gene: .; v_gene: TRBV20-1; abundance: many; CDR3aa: CSARPGASNQPQHF; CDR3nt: TGCAGTGCCAGGCCCGGGGCAAGCAATCAGCCCCAGCATTTT
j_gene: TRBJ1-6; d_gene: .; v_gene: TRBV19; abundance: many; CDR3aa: CASSIEGKPLHF; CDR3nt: TGTGCCAGTAGTATAGAGGGGAAACCCCTCCACTTT
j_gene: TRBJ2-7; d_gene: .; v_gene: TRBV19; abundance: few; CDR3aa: CASSRIRPDPEGSSYEQYF; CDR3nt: TGTGCCAGTAGCAGAATCAGGCCAGACCCAGAGGGTAGCTCCTACGAGCAGTACTTC
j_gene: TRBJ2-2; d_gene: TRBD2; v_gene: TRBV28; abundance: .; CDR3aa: CASRRLAGGPSTGELFF; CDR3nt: TGTGCCAGCAGGCGACTAGCGGGAGGGCCTTCGACCGGGGAGCTGTTTTTT
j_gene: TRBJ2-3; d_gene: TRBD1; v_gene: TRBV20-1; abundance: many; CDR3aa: CSADGQVIMGSSTDTQYF; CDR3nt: TGCAGTGCTGATGGACAGGTCATAATGGGGTCAAGCACAGATACGCAGTATTTT
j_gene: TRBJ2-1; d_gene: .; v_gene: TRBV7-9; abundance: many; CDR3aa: CASSPKGEEQFF; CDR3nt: TGTGCCAGCAGCCCGAAGGGGGAAGAGCAGTTCTTC
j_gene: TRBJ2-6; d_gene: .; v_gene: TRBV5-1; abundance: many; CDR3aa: CASSLGHLGAPGANVLTF; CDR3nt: TGCGCCAGCAGCTTGGGACATTTGGGGGCGCCTGGGGCCAACGTCCTGACTTTC
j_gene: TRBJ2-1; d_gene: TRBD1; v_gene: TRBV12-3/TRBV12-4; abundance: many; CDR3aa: CASSTTGGLNEQFF; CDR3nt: TGTGCCAGCAGTACGACAGGGGGTCTCAATGAGCAGTTCTTC
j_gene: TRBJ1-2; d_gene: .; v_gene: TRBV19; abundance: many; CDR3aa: CASSRQDGRGYTF; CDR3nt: TGTGCCAGTAGTAGACAGGACGGTCGTGGCTACACCTTC
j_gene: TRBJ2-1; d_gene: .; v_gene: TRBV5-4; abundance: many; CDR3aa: CASSSSRVDYNEQFF; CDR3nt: TGTGCCAGCAGCTCCTCCCGGGTAGACTACAATGAGCAGTTCTTC
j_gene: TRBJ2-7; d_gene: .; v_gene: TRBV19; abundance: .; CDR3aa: CASSDMDSYTYEQYF; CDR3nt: TGTGCCAGTAGTGACATGGACAGTTATACCTACGAGCAGTACTTC
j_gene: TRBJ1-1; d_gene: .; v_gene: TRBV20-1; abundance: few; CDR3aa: CSASGTLNTEAFF; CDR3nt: TGCAGTGCTAGTGGGACACTGAACACTGAAGCTTTCTTT
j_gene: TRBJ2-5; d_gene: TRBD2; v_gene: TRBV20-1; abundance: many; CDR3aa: CSARTSGSLVETQYF; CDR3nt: TGCAGTGCTAGAACTAGCGGGAGTTTAGTGGAGACCCAGTACTTC
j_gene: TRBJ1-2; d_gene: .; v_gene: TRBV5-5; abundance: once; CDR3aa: CASSRGPEYGYTF; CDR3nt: TGTGCCAGCAGCCGGGGACCGGAGTATGGCTACACCTTC
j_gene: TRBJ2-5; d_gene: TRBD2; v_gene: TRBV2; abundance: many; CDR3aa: CASTGFGLAGGETQYF; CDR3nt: TGTGCCAGCACGGGGTTCGGACTAGCGGGAGGGGAGACCCAGTACTTC
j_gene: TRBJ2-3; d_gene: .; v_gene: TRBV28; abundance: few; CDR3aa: CASSLPPGPNAQYF; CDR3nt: TGTGCCAGCAGTTTACCCCCCGGACCGAACGCGCAGTATTTT
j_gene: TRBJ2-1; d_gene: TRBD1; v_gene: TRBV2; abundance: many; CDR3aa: CVSNFDRGQKQFF; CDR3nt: TGTGTCAGCAATTTCGACAGGGGGCAGAAGCAGTTCTTC
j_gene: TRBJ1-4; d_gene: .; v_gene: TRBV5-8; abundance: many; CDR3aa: CASSLGRINEKLFF; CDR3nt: TGTGCCAGCAGCTTAGGCCGGATTAATGAAAAACTGTTTTTT
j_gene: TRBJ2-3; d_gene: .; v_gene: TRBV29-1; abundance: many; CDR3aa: CSVEWGVGDTQYF; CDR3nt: TGCAGCGTTGAATGGGGCGTAGGCGATACGCAGTATTTT
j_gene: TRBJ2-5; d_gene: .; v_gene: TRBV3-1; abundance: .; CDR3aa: CASSQAWEGVQETQYF; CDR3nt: TGTGCCAGCAGCCAAGCTTGGGAAGGGGTACAAGAGACCCAGTACTTC
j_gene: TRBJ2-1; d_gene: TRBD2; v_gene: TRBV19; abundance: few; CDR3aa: CASSIDPGGYNEQFF; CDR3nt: TGTGCCAGTAGTATAGATCCGGGGGGGTACAATGAGCAGTTCTTC
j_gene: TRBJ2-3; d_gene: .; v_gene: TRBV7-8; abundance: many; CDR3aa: CASSSRGGYNLSF; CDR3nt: TGTGCCAGCAGCTCCCGCGGGGGCTATAACCTTTCCTTT
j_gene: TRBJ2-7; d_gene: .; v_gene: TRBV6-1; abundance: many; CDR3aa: CASSGRGGGDEQYF; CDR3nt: TGTGCCAGCAGTGGACGAGGGGGAGGCGACGAGCAGTACTTC
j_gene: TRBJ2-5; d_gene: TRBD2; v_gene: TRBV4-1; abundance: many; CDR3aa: CASSQGTSGARSQYF; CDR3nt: TGCGCCAGCAGCCAAGGGACTAGCGGGGCTAGGAGCCAGTACTTC
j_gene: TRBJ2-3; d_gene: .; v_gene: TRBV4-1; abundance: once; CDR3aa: CASSQGTDTQCF; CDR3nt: TGCGCCAGCAGCCAAGGAACAGATACGCAGTGTTTT
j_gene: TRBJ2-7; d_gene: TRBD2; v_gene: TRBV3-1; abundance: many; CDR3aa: CASSEGLAGTYEQYF; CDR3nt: TGTGCCAGCAGCGAGGGACTAGCGGGAACCTACGAGCAGTACTTC
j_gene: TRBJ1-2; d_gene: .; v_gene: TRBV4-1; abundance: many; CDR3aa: CASSQGTVSDYGYTF; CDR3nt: TGCGCCAGCAGCCAAGGGACAGTTAGTGACTATGGCTACACCTTC
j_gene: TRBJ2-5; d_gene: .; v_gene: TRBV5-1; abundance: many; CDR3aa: CASSLWFQETQYF; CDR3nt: TGCGCCAGCAGCTTGTGGTTCCAAGAGACCCAGTACTTC
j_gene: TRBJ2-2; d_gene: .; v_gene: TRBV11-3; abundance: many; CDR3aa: CASSQAANTGELFF; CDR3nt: TGTGCCAGCAGCCAGGCGGCGAACACCGGGGAGCTGTTTTTT